This T cell receptor beta chain is from a study of cytomegalovirus exposure and HLA in healthy donors (dated by TCRdb to the late 2010s). General notes on the study: According to a later analysis, the roughly 120 validation repertoires were produced on the same platform as the 666 repertoires of the first cohort. The study aimed to test whether signatures of past pathogen exposure could be identified by cataloging public T cell receptors. High-throughput TCR immunosequencing, statistical association of individual TCRs with disease status, and machine learning were combined to predict cytomegalovirus infection status. Besides the first cohort of approximately 710 subjects, a separate validation cohort made up of over 95 different subjects was used.

To note about this clone: The antigen this receptor binds is unknown. The record has no base qualities; no much larger clone is one base away.

Donors formed part of the validation cohort, which comprised about 130 subjects and was distinct from the first cohort of under 750 subjects. The receptor library was made with the immunoSEQ multiplex PCR assay. On the authors' methods: A statistical classification framework was built for diagnosing cytomegalovirus status from the catalog of TCR beta chain sequences. Here the immuneACCESS table is served through TCRdb, limited to in-frame sequences with V and J called. Missing clones are a known gap in these copies; in checked studies unresolved V genes cover under half, and the rest lacks a known reason. The V and J calls and clone size are taken from that table; D and trimming were inferred from the DNA. This sample is represented by roughly 150,000 clones; around 90% of them were singletons. The ten largest clones take up under 3% of the sample. What the work shows at the level of the full study, not this receptor alone: The study listed around 160 TCR beta chains as associated with cytomegalovirus. While some public TCRs were present in many individuals, most TCR sequences turned up only very rarely across donors. The validation cohort had no HLA typing available for a later analysis, so co-occurrence within that cohort was assessed over all 120 repertoires. In a later analysis, TCRs clustered in the first cohort were found to also tend to co-occur in the roughly 130 validation repertoires, with 85% to 95% of cluster scores above 0. In both the original and validation cohorts, the classifier was reported to diagnose cytomegalovirus status with high specificity and sensitivity. According to the authors, the approach could potentially be generalized to other disease states and immunological phenotypes. A few of the identified cytomegalovirus-associated TCR beta chains were confirmed in vitro to be specific for cytomegalovirus antigens.

The specimen was PBMCs. This receptor was identified in a man between 18 and 29 years old in good health and CMV-seronegative.

This receptor carries the CDR3 CASSYRQGLAFF. The DNA is TGTGCCAGCAGTTACAGACAGGGATTAGCTTTCTTT. The chain couples TRBV6-5 to TRBJ1-1; 7 bases in between match TRBD1. The germline V gene specifies MNHEY as CDR1 and SVGAGI as CDR2. CDR3 length: 12 amino acids, cysteine to phenylalanine. The entry retains the CDR3 DNA only, 36 bases that are in frame from base 1. V is trimmed back by 2 bases and J by 10 bases, and the junction contains 4 bases that no gene match accounts for.